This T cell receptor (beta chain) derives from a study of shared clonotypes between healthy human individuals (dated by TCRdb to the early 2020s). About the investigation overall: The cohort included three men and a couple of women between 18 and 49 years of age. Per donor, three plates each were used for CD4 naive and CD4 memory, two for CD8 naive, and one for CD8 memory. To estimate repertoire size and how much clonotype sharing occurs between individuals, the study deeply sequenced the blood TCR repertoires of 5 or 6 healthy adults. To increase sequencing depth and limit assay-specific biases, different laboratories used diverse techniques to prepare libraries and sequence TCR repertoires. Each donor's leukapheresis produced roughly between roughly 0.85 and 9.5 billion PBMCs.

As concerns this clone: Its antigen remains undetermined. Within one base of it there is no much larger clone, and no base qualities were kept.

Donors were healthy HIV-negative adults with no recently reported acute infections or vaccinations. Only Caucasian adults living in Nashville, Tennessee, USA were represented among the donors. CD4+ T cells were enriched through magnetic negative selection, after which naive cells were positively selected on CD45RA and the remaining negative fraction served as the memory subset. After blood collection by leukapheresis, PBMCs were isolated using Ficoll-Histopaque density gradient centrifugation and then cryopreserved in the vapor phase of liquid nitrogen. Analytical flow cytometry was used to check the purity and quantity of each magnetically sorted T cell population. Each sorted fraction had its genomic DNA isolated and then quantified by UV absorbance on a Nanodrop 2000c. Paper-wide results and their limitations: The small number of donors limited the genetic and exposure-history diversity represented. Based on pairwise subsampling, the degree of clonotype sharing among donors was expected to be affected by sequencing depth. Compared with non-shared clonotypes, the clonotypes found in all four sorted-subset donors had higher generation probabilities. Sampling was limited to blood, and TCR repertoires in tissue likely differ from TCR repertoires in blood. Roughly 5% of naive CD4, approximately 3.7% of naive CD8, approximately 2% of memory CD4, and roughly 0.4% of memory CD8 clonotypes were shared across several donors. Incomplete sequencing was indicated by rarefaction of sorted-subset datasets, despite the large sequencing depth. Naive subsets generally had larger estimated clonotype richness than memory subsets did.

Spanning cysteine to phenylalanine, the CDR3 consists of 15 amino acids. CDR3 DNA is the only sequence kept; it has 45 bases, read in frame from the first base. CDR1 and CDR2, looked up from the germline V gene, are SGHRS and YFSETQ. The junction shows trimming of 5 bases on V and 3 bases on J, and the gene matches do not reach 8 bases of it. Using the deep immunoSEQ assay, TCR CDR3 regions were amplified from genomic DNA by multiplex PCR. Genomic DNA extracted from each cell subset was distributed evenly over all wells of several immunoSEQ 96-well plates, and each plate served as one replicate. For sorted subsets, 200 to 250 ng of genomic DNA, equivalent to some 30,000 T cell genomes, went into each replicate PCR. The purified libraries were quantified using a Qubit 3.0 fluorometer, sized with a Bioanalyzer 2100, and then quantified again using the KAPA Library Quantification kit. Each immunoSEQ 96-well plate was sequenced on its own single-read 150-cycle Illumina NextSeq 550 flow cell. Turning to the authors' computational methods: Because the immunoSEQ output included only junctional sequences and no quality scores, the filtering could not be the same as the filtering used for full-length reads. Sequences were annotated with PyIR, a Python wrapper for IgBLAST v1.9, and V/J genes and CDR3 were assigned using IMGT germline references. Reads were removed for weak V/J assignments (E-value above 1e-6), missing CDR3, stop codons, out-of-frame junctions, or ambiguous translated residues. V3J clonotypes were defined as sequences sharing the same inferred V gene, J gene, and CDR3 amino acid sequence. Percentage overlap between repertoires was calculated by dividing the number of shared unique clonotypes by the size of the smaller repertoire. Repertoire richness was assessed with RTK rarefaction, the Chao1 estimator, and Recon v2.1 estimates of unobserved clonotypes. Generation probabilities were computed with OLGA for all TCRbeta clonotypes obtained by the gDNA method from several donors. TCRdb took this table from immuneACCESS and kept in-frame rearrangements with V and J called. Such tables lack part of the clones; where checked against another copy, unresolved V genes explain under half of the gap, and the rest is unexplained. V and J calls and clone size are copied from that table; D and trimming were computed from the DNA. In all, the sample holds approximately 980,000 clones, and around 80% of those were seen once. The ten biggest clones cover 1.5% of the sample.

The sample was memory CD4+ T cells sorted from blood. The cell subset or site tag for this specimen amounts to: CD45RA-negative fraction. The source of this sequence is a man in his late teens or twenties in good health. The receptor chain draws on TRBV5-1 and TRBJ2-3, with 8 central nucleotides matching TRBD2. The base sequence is TGCGCCAGCAGACGCAGCGGGGGCACGACAGATACGCAGTATTTT. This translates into CASRRSGGTTDTQYF.